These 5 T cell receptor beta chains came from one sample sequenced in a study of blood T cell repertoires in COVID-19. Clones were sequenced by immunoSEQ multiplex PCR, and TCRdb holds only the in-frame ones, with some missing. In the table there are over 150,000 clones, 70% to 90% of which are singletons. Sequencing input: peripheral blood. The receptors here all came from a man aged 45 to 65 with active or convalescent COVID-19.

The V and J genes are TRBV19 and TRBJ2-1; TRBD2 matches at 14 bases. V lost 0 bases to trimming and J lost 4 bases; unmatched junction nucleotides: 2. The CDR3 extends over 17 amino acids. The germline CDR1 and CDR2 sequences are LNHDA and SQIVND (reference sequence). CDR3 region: CASSIERTSGGYNEQFF. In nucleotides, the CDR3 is TGTGCCAGTAGTATAGAGAGGACTAGCGGGGGGTACAATGAGCAGTTCTTC.

This chain's CDR3 is CASSVPAPGTGETQYF. For the CDR3, the DNA is TGTGCCAGCAGCGTACCGGCACCCGGGACAGGGGAGACCCAGTACTTC. This sequence joins TRBV9 and TRBJ2-5; 9 bases agree with TRBD1. The CDR3 loop spans 16 amino acids. Germline CDR1 SGDLS, CDR2 YYNGEE. The ends lost 1 base at V and 5 bases at J; junction bases unmatched: 9.

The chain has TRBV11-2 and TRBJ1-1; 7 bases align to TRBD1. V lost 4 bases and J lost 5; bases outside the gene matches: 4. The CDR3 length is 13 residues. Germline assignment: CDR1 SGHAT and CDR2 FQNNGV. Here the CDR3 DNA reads TGTGCCAGCAGCTCGACAGGGAGGACTGAAGCTTTCTTT. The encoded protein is CASSSTGRTEAFF.

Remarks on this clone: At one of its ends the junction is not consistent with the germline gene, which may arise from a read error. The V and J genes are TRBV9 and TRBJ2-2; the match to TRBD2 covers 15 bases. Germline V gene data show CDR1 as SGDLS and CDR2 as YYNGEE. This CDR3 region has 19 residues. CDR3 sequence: CARSVGLAGGPDITGELFF. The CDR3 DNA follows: TGTGCCCGCAGCGTAGGACTAGCGGGGGGGCCGGATATCACCGGGGAGCTGTTTTTT.

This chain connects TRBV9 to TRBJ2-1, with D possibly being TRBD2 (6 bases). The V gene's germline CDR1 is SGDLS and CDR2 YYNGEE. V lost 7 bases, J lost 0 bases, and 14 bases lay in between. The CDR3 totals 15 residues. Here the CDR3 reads CASQAEGSSYNEQFF. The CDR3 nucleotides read TGTGCCAGCCAAGCGGAGGGGAGCTCCTACAATGAGCAGTTCTTC.